A selection of T cell receptor beta chains follows, all from one sample in a study of blood T cell repertoires in COVID-19. Sequenced by immunoSEQ multiplex PCR; TCRdb stores in-frame clones only, minus some. The table has a few hundred thousand clones, approximately 83% seen once; the top ten hold roughly 10%. The material sequenced was peripheral blood. The receptors were sampled from an older man with acute or convalescent COVID-19. CDR3s include the opening cysteine and the closing phenylalanine or tryptophan. D genes are given only for firm matches. Rows may omit the clone size; those that give it use once, few, many or a size class.

CASSLEGSSGNTIYF,TGCGCCAGCAGCTTAGAGGGCAGCTCTGGAAACACCATATATTTT,-,-,TRBV5-1,TRBJ1-3
CASTPSTGELFF,TGTGCCAGCACCCCTTCTACCGGGGAGCTGTTTTTT,-,few,TRBV12-3/TRBV12-4,TRBJ2-2
CASSRTVLTDTQYF,TGTGCCAGCAGCCGAACAGTCCTCACAGATACGCAGTATTTT,-,-,TRBV7-9,TRBJ2-3
CASSAPGQMNTEAFF,TGTGCCAGCAGTGCTCCGGGACAGATGAACACTGAAGCTTTCTTT,TRBD1,-,TRBV25-1,TRBJ1-1
CASSLGQAPQPQHF,TGTGCCAGCTCACTTGGACAGGCCCCTCAACCCCAGCATTTT,TRBD1,-,TRBV18,TRBJ1-5
CASSQDAPPGSTDTQYF,TGCGCCAGCAGCCAAGATGCCCCCCCCGGGAGCACAGATACGCAGTATTTT,-,once,TRBV4-1,TRBJ2-3
CASSLSLGQGPYEQYF,TGTGCCAGCAGTTTGAGCCTGGGACAGGGGCCTTACGAGCAGTACTTC,TRBD1,-,TRBV27,TRBJ2-7
CASSESLAGATDTQYF,TGTGCCAGCAGTGAATCCCTCGCGGGGGCCACAGATACGCAGTATTTT,-,-,TRBV6-1,TRBJ2-3
CASVWTGYNEQFF,TGTGCTAGTGTCTGGACAGGCTACAATGAGCAGTTCTTC,TRBD1,-,TRBV12-5,TRBJ2-1
CASRPGQGIYNEQFF,TGCGCCAGCAGACCGGGACAGGGTATCTACAATGAGCAGTTCTTC,TRBD1,-,TRBV5-1,TRBJ2-1
CSASHGADFNGYTF,TGCAGTGCTAGTCATGGGGCAGACTTCAATGGCTACACCTTC,-,-,TRBV20-1,TRBJ1-2
CASSYGGQVEKLFF,TGTGCCAGCAGTTACGGCGGGCAGGTGGAAAAACTGTTTTTT,-,-,TRBV6-5,TRBJ1-4
CASSQDRGYTIYF,TGTGCCAGCAGCCAAGACAGGGGGTACACCATATATTTT,TRBD1,-,TRBV6-5,TRBJ1-3
CASSPGRGDPGGTEAFF,TGTGCCAGCTCACCGGGGAGGGGCGACCCTGGAGGCACTGAAGCTTTCTTT,-,-,TRBV18,TRBJ1-1
CASSPRNNGGSMNTEAFF,TGTGCCAGCTCACCCAGAAACAATGGGGGCTCTATGAACACTGAAGCTTTCTTT,-,-,TRBV18,TRBJ1-1
CASRLTGLGPQHF,TGTGCCAGCAGGCTGACAGGGCTAGGGCCCCAGCATTTT,TRBD1,-,TRBV12-3/TRBV12-4,TRBJ1-5
CASSSGDSSGNTIYF,TGTGCCAGCAGCTCCGGGGACAGCTCTGGAAACACCATATATTTT,TRBD1,-,TRBV11-3,TRBJ1-3
CASTSVRREAFF,TGTGCCAGTACCTCCGTCCGGAGAGAAGCTTTCTTT,-,-,TRBV19,TRBJ1-1
CASRLAGGGEQYF,TGTGCCAGCCGACTAGCGGGAGGTGGGGAGCAGTACTTC,TRBD2,-,TRBV2,TRBJ2-7
CASSPPRSGANVLTF,TGTGCCAGCTCACCGCCTAGAAGTGGGGCCAACGTCCTGACTTTC,-,-,TRBV18,TRBJ2-6
CASTLQGTMNTEAFF,TGTGCCAGCACCTTACAGGGTACTATGAACACTGAAGCTTTCTTT,-,-,TRBV7-8,TRBJ1-1
CASSFSSGLEYF,TGTGCCAGCAGCTTTAGTAGCGGGCTGGAGTATTTT,TRBD2,-,TRBV5-6,TRBJ2-3
CASSATSGGQETQYF,TGCGCCAGCAGTGCGACTAGCGGGGGCCAAGAGACCCAGTACTTC,TRBD2,-,TRBV10-1,TRBJ2-5
CASSSWTGFVSEAFF,TGTGCCAGCAGCTCGTGGACAGGATTTGTTTCTGAAGCTTTCTTT,TRBD1,-,TRBV7-2,TRBJ1-1
CASSQGRTSGVTQYF,TGTGCCAGCAGCCAAGGACGGACTAGCGGGGTTACGCAGTATTTT,TRBD2,-,TRBV3-1/TRBV3-2,TRBJ2-3
CASSRGRDSPLHF,TGTGCCAGTAGTAGGGGGAGGGACTCACCCCTCCACTTT,-,-,TRBV19,TRBJ1-6
CASRSGGLAGVGEFF,TGTGCCAGCAGGTCGGGAGGACTAGCGGGAGTAGGGGAGTTCTTC,TRBD2,-,TRBV11-2,TRBJ2-1
CASSLSQRGAIGELFF,TGTGCCAGCAGCTTAAGCCAGCGGGGGGCCATCGGGGAGCTGTTTTTT,TRBD2,-,TRBV7-2,TRBJ2-2
CASSPPPRGSYEQYF,TGTGCCAGCAGTCCCCCTCCTCGGGGGTCCTACGAGCAGTACTTC,-,-,TRBV6-2/TRBV6-3,TRBJ2-7
CASSGGVGSGRSYEQYF,TGTGCCAGTAGTGGGGGCGTTGGCAGCGGGAGGTCCTACGAGCAGTACTTC,TRBD2,-,TRBV19,TRBJ2-7
CASLYAGEQFF,TGTGCCAGCCTCTATGCCGGTGAGCAGTTCTTC,-,-,TRBV6-6,TRBJ2-1
CAWSVARGYTGELFF,TGTGCCTGGAGTGTTGCGCGGGGGTACACCGGGGAGCTGTTTTTT,TRBD2,-,TRBV30,TRBJ2-2
CASRAQAGGDYNEQFF,TGTGCCAGCAGAGCGCAAGCGGGGGGGGACTACAATGAGCAGTTCTTC,TRBD2,-,TRBV6-4,TRBJ2-1
CASSQDFSYGYTF,TGTGCCAGCAGCCAAGATTTCAGTTATGGCTACACCTTC,-,-,TRBV3-1/TRBV3-2,TRBJ1-2
CASSQGFGGLARDEQFF,TGTGCCAGCAGCCAAGGGTTCGGAGGACTAGCACGCGATGAGCAGTTCTTC,TRBD2,-,TRBV3-1/TRBV3-2,TRBJ2-1
CASSSGEAKNIQYF,TGCGCCAGCAGCTCGGGGGAAGCCAAAAACATTCAGTACTTC,-,-,TRBV5-1,TRBJ2-4
CATRQVGVTGELFF,TGTGCCACCAGACAGGTGGGGGTCACCGGGGAGCTGTTTTTT,-,-,TRBV19,TRBJ2-2
CASSSFGQGANQPQHF,TGTGCCAGCAGTTCTTTTGGACAGGGAGCAAATCAGCCCCAGCATTTT,TRBD1,few,TRBV27,TRBJ1-5
CAWPGQETVGEKLFF,TGTGCCTGGCCCGGACAGGAAACAGTCGGTGAAAAACTGTTTTTT,TRBD1,-,TRBV30,TRBJ1-4
CASSLVDRGREEQFF,TGTGCCAGCAGCTTGGTCGACAGGGGGCGGGAGGAGCAGTTCTTC,TRBD1,once,TRBV5-4,TRBJ2-1
CASSKKSGGAEAFF,TGTGCCAGTAGTAAAAAATCCGGGGGGGCTGAAGCTTTCTTT,-,-,TRBV19,TRBJ1-1
CASSVGGRGTYEQYF,TGTGCCAGCAGCGTCGGCGGGAGAGGTACCTACGAGCAGTACTTC,TRBD2,once,TRBV9,TRBJ2-7
CASSPPKREGRTGELFF,TGTGCCAGCAGCCCTCCGAAGCGGGAGGGTCGAACCGGGGAGCTGTTTTTT,TRBD2,-,TRBV6-2/TRBV6-3,TRBJ2-2